These 18 T cell receptor beta chains share one sample of origin, sequenced in a study of T cell changes during pregnancy in multiple sclerosis. Clones were read by immunoSEQ multiplex PCR, and TCRdb kept only the in-frame ones, dropping some. The repertoire holds around 51,000 clones, with 93% as singletons. The input for sequencing was peripheral blood, taken in the second trimester of pregnancy. The source is a female donor with multiple sclerosis, enrolled in a pregnancy study.

The chain has TRBV11-3 and TRBJ1-1, with a possible D match to TRBD1 (6 bases). Germline CDR1 reads SGHNT; CDR2 reads YENEEA. V lost 5 bases and J 1 base, leaving 14 bases between the germline ends. CDR3 length equals 15 residues. CDR3 DNA: TGTGCCAGCAGCCCCCGACGGGGGGCGAACACTGAAGCTTTCTTT. This gives the protein CASSPRRGANTEAFF.

The rearrangement uses TRBV27 and TRBJ2-1; D uncertain. Germline assignment: CDR1 MNHEY and CDR2 SMNVEV (reference sequence). CDR3 length: 10 residues. Trimming left V 8 bases short and J 5 bases short, with 4 bases between. The CDR3 reads CASPDNEQFF. The CDR3 DNA sequence: TGTGCCAGCCCCGACAATGAGCAGTTCTTC.

The genes are TRBV19 and TRBJ2-3, with TRBD1 matching over 8 bases. V gave up 8 bases and J gave up 6 bases; unmatched junction bases: 10. Germline CDR1 is LNHDA and CDR2 is SQIVND (reference sequence). This CDR3 comprises 14 residues. The CDR3 region is CASGRQGAGDTQYF. CDR3 nucleotides: TGTGCCAGTGGCAGGCAGGGGGCTGGGGATACGCAGTATTTT.

This rearrangement joins TRBV4-3 to TRBJ2-1; perhaps TRBD1 as D (6 bases). Trimming left V 0 bases short and J 2 bases short, with 11 bases between. Germline CDR1 is LGHNA and CDR2 is YSLEER. CDR3 size: 16 residues. The CDR3 sequence: CASSQDRQEPYNEQFF. The CDR3 nucleotides read TGCGCCAGCAGCCAAGATCGACAGGAACCCTACAATGAGCAGTTCTTC.

This rearrangement joins TRBV7-9 to TRBJ1-2; 9 nucleotides agree with TRBD1. Per germline, CDR1 SEHNR and CDR2 FQNEAQ (reference sequence). This CDR3 contains 14 residues. The V gene end was trimmed by 7 bases and the J gene end by 0 bases; junction bases not matched to a gene: 3. The chain's CDR3 is CASIQGAANYGYTF. The CDR3 DNA follows: TGTGCCAGCATACAGGGGGCGGCTAACTATGGCTACACCTTC.

This chain joins TRBV7-9 and TRBJ1-1; 8 bases match TRBD1. CDR3 length: 14 amino acids. From germline, CDR1 is SEHNR and CDR2 FQNEAQ (reference sequence). V was clipped by 5 bases and J by 3 bases; unmatched bases: 5. The CDR3 protein is CASSTDREYTEAFF. CDR3 nucleotides: TGTGCCAGCAGCACGGACAGGGAGTACACTGAAGCTTTCTTT.

The chain uses TRBV4-1 and TRBJ2-1; TRBD2 matches at 11 bases. CDR1 MGHRA and CDR2 YSYEKL come from the germline V gene. The CDR3 runs 22 residues. Trimming removed 0 bases from V and 0 bases from J; junction bases left unmatched: 16. This CDR3 reads CASSQEIGRLAGIKSSYNEQFF. The CDR3 DNA follows: TGCGCCAGCAGCCAAGAAATAGGTCGACTAGCGGGGATCAAAAGCTCCTACAATGAGCAGTTCTTC.

The chain combines TRBV4-2 with TRBJ1-2; the match to TRBD1 covers 7 bases. The V and J ends lost 0 bases and 3 bases, in that order; junction bases with no gene match: 7. CDR3 length equals 16 residues. Germline CDR1 and CDR2: LGHNA and YNFKEQ. The CDR3 is CASSQDEGAGDYGYTF. CDR3 coding DNA: TGTGCCAGCAGCCAAGACGAGGGGGCTGGGGACTATGGCTACACCTTC.

V is TRBV18 and J is TRBJ1-1; 7 bases agree with TRBD1. V lost 6 bases and J lost 1; bases outside the gene matches: 11. The CDR3 sequence is 16 residues long. Germline CDR1 KGHSH, CDR2 LQKENI. The CDR3 sequence: CASSPRQGRTNTEAFF. The CDR3 bases are TGTGCCAGCTCCCCAAGACAGGGTCGCACGAACACTGAAGCTTTCTTT.

The CDR3 sequence: CASNSGRASDTQYF. CDR3 nucleotides: TGTGCCAGCAATTCCGGGAGAGCCTCCGATACGCAGTATTTT. The chain uses TRBV19 and TRBJ2-3, with a possible D match to TRBD2 (6 bases). CDR3 length: 14 residues. Trimming removed 9 bases at V and 6 bases at J, with 19 bases between. Germline V CDR1 and CDR2: LNHDA, SQIVND (reference sequence).

The rearrangement uses TRBV4-1 and TRBJ2-7; D gene ambiguous. V lost 1 base to trimming and J lost 2 bases, with 9 bases between them. This CDR3 is 14 amino acids long. In germline, CDR1 is MGHRA, CDR2 YSYEKL. The chain's CDR3 is CASSQVAVTYEQYF. The CDR3 DNA reads TGCGCCAGCAGCCAAGTCGCGGTAACCTACGAGCAGTACTTC.

The gene calls are TRBV5-8 and TRBJ2-1, with D tentatively TRBD1 (5 bases). V shed 4 bases and J shed 3 bases, with 8 bases lying between them. CDR1 is SGHTS, CDR2 YDEGEE, per germline. This CDR3 comprises 13 residues. CDR3 bases: TGTGCCAGCAGCCAACAGGACTACAATGAGCAGTTCTTC. It specifies CASSQQDYNEQFF.

The V gene is TRBV29-1, the J gene TRBJ2-7, with D possibly being TRBD1 (5 bases). CDR3 length equals 12 residues. CDR1 SQVTM and CDR2 ANQGSEA come from the germline V gene. Trimming pared 4 bases from V and 6 bases from J, leaving 13 bases between. The CDR3 region has the DNA TGCAGCGTTGGGTCAGGGCCTCTCGAGCAGTACTTC. Protein sequence: CSVGSGPLEQYF.

The chain has TRBV9 and TRBJ2-3; maybe TRBD2 (5 bases). The CDR3 is 14 amino acids. V was shortened by 1 base and J by 4 bases, with 10 bases between the two germline ends. CDR1 SGDLS and CDR2 YYNGEE come from the germline V gene. CDR3 in DNA: TGTGCCAGCAGCGTAAGCGGCGCCCCAGATACGCAGTATTTT. This encodes CASSVSGAPDTQYF.

The chain carries TRBV9 and TRBJ2-5, with D possibly being TRBD2 (5 bases). Trimming took 1 base from V and 1 from J, leaving 11 bases between them. The CDR3 is 15 residues long. The V gene's germline CDR1 is SGDLS and CDR2 YYNGEE. DNA of the CDR3: TGTGCCAGCAGCGTAAGCGGCAGCTTCCAAGAGACCCAGTACTTC. Its translation is CASSVSGSFQETQYF.

The chain recombines TRBV9 with TRBJ2-7; no firm D call. The CDR3 loop spans 13 amino acids. Germline V CDR1 and CDR2: SGDLS, YYNGEE. V shed 2 bases and J shed 5 bases, with 11 bases lying between them. The CDR3 DNA reads as TGTGCCAGCAGCGTGGGCCATCGAGACGAGCAGTACTTC. Translating gives CASSVGHRDEQYF.

The chain couples TRBV9 to TRBJ2-4; D is possibly TRBD1 (5 bases). Germline V lookup: CDR1 SGDLS, CDR2 YYNGEE. The CDR3 runs 13 residues. V was trimmed by 3 bases and J by 8 bases, leaving 12 bases between them. In DNA, the CDR3 is TGTGCCAGCAGCGGGGGCTTGATGGACATTCAGTACTTC. It translates to CASSGGLMDIQYF.

The J gene is TRBJ2-7, the V gene TRBV27, with TRBD1 identical over 10 bases. Germline trimming cut 3 bases from V and 3 bases from J; bases unmatched to any gene: 8. CDR1 is MNHEY, CDR2 SMNVEV, per germline (reference sequence). The CDR3 runs to 16 residues. The CDR3 DNA is TGTGCCAGCAGTTTCGACAGGGGGCGGTTGAGCTACGAGCAGTACTTC. Amino acids: CASSFDRGRLSYEQYF.